The source of this T cell receptor (beta chain) is a study of cytomegalovirus exposure and HLA in healthy donors (dated by TCRdb to the late 2010s). About the investigation overall: According to a later analysis, one platform produced both the 110 or so validation repertoires and the 620 or so repertoires of the first cohort. The study was designed to test whether signatures of past pathogen exposure could be identified by cataloging public T cell receptors. Along with the approximately 650-subject first cohort, a separate validation cohort of over a hundred different subjects was used. To predict cytomegalovirus infection status, the study combined high-throughput TCR immunosequencing, statistical association of individual TCRs with disease status, and machine learning. Results and caveats for the whole study, not just this receptor: The classifier was reported to diagnose cytomegalovirus status with high specificity and sensitivity in both the original cohort and the validation cohort. The study listed over 150 TCR beta chains as associated with cytomegalovirus. The validation cohort had no HLA typing available for a later analysis, so co-occurrence within that cohort was assessed over all 110 or so repertoires. Of the cluster scores, 94% were above 0 in a later analysis, which found that TCRs clustered in the first cohort also tended to co-occur in the approximately 120 validation repertoires. The authors suggested that the approach could potentially be extended to other disease states and immunological phenotypes. Most TCR sequences were observed very rarely across donors, whereas some public TCRs were present in many individuals. In vitro tests confirmed that a few of the cytomegalovirus-associated TCR beta chains recognize cytomegalovirus antigens.

Separate from the roughly 650-subject first cohort, the validation cohort of 90 to 150 subjects was the group to which the donors belonged. Relative to germline, V is missing 7 bases and J is missing 4 bases, with 6 bases of the junction outside any gene match. CDR1 SQVTM and CDR2 ANQGSEA were looked up in the germline V gene. The CDR3 covers 12 residues, taking in both the cysteine and the phenylalanine. The entry retains the CDR3 DNA only, 36 bases that are in frame from base 1. The library was made by the immunoSEQ multiplex PCR assay. Per the authors' processing: A statistical classification framework was built to diagnose cytomegalovirus status from the catalog of TCR beta chain sequences. TCRdb took this table from immuneACCESS and kept in-frame rearrangements with V and J called. Such tables lack part of the clones; where checked against another copy, unresolved V genes explain under half of the gap, and the rest is unexplained. That table gives V, J and clone size, and the DNA gave D and trimming. The sample table lists roughly 80,000 clones, less than 95% of them with a count of one. The ten largest clones take up 2.5% to 4% of the sample.

In the case of this clone: The specificity of this receptor is unknown. No clone much larger than this one lies a single base away; base qualities are absent.

The sequencing input was PBMCs. The source of this sequence is a woman aged 18-29 years in good health and CMV-seropositive. This sequence uses TRBV29-1 and TRBJ1-2; 7 middle bases align to TRBD1. The CDR3 protein: CSAGQAAYGYTF. The DNA sequence follows: TGCAGCGCCGGACAGGCGGCCTATGGCTACACCTTC.